This entry concerns a single T cell receptor beta chain. The antigen remains unidentified. Germline V gene sequence: CDR1 SGHRS, CDR2 YFSETQ. The V and J ends lost 5 bases and 5 bases respectively, with 11 bases between them. CDR3 length: 14 residues. PCR was performed using 60 Vbeta and 13 Jbeta primers. The data were produced by immunoSEQ multiplex PCR, yet TCRdb's version contains in-frame clones alone and is incomplete. The sample data list tens of thousands of clones. This specimen belongs to a study of cytomegalovirus exposure and HLA in healthy donors. Whole-study findings and limits: An analysis done earlier found most TCR beta V segments productive about 87% or about 30% of the time.

The sequenced material came from PBMCs. The rearrangement uses TRBV5-1 and TRBJ1-6, with no clear D. The TCR originated in a man aged 25-45 years in good health and CMV-seronegative. CDR3 in amino acids: CASRRGSNNSPLHF. The CDR3 region has the DNA TGCGCCAGCAGGCGAGGGTCTAATAATTCACCCCTCCACTTT.